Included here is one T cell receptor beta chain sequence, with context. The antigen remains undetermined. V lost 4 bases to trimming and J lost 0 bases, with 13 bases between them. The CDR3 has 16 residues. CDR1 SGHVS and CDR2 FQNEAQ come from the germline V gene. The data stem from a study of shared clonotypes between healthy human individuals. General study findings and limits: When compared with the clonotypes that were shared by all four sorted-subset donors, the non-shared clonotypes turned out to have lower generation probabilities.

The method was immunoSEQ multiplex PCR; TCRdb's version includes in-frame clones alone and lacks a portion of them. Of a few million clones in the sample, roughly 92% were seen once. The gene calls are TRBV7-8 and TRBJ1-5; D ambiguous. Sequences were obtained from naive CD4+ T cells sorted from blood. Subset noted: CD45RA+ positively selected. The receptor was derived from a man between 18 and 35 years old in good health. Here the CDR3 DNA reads TGTGCCAGCAGCTCCGAGGGCCTCAATAGCAATCAGCCCCAGCATTTT. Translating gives CASSSEGLNSNQPQHF.